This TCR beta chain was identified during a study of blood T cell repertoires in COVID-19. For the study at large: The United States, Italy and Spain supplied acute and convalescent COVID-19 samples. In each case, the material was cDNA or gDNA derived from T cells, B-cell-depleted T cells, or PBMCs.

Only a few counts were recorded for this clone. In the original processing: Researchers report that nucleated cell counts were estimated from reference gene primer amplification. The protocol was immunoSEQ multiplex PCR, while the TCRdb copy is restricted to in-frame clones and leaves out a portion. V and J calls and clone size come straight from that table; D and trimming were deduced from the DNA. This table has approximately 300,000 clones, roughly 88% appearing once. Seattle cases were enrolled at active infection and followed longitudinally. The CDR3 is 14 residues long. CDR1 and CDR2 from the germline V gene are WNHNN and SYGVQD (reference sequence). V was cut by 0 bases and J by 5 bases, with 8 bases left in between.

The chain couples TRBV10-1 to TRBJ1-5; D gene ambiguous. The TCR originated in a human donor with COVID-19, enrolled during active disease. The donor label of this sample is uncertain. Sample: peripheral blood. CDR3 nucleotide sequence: TGCGCCAGCAGTGAGTCGGGCAGCTATCAGCCCCAGCATTTT. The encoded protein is CASSESGSYQPQHF.